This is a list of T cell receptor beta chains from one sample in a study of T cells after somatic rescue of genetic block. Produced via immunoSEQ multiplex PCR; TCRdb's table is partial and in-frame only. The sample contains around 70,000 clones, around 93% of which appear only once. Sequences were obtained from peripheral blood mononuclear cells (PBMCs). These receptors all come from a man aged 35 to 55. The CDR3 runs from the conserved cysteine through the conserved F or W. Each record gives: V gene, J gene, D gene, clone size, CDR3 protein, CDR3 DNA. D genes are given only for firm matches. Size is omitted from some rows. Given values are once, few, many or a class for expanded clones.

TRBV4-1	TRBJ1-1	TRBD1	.	CASSQEGDSEAFF	TGCGCCAGCAGCCAAGAGGGGGACAGTGAAGCTTTCTTT
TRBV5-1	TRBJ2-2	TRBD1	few	CASSLGPHYRGRTGELFF	TGCGCCAGCAGCTTGGGTCCTCACTACAGGGGGCGAACCGGGGAGCTGTTTTTT
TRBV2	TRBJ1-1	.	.	CASSDQGYLEAFF	TGTGCCAGCAGCGATCAGGGCTACCTTGAAGCTTTCTTT
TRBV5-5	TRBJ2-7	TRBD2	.	CASSPGLAGAFSYEQYF	TGTGCCAGCAGTCCCGGACTAGCGGGGGCCTTCTCCTACGAGCAGTACTTC
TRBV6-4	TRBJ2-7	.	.	CASSVGDLSYEQYF	TGTGCCAGCAGTGTCGGGGACCTCTCCTACGAGCAGTACTTC
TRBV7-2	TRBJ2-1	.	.	CASSLFGRSSYNEQFF	TGTGCCAGCAGCCTGTTCGGGCGGTCCTCCTACAATGAGCAGTTCTTC
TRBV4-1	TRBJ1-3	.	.	CASSHFGGGNSGNTIYF	TGCGCCAGCAGCCACTTTGGTGGGGGAAACTCTGGAAACACCATATATTTT
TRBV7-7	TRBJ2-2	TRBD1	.	CASSFGRGQAGELFF	TGTGCTAGCAGCTTTGGCAGGGGGCAGGCCGGGGAGCTGTTTTTT
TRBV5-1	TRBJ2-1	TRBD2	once	CASSPGGRYNEQFF	TGCGCCAGCAGCCCGGGGGGAAGATACAATGAGCAGTTCTTC
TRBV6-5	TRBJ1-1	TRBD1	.	CASSRQGGNTEAFF	TGTGCCAGCAGTCGACAGGGAGGGAACACTGAAGCTTTCTTT
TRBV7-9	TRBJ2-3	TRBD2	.	CASSPKGLAGGASTDTQYF	TGTGCCAGCAGCCCGAAGGGACTAGCGGGGGGCGCTAGCACAGATACGCAGTATTTT
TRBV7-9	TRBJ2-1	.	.	CASSLAGEIYNEQFF	TGTGCCAGCAGCTTAGCGGGCGAGATTTACAATGAGCAGTTCTTC
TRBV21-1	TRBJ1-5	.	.	CASSKVGVGGNQPQHF	TGTGCCAGCAGCAAAGTTGGAGTGGGCGGCAATCAGCCCCAGCATTTT
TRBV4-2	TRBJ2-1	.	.	CASSPTYGNYNEQFF	TGTGCCAGCAGTCCCACATACGGGAACTACAATGAGCAGTTCTTC
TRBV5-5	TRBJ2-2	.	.	CASSQTAQVDTGELFF	TGTGCCAGCAGCCAAACCGCGCAGGTCGACACCGGGGAGCTGTTTTTT
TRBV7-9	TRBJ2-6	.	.	CASSLTGLAANVLTF	TGTGCCAGCAGCTTAACAGGGTTAGCAGCCAACGTCCTGACTTTC
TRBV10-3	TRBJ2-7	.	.	CAISQITKGVNEQYF	TGTGCCATCAGTCAGATCACCAAGGGGGTCAACGAGCAGTACTTC
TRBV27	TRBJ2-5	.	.	CASSFRVSLQETQYF	TGTGCCAGCAGTTTTAGGGTGTCGCTCCAAGAGACCCAGTACTTC
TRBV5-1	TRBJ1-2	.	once	CASSSGQGMFGYTF	TGCGCCAGCAGCTCTGGCCAGGGGATGTTTGGCTACACCTTC
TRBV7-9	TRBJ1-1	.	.	CASSPRTVNTEAFF	TGTGCCAGCAGCCCCCGGACAGTGAACACTGAAGCTTTCTTT
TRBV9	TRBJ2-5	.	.	CASSARGLQETQYF	TGTGCCAGCAGCGCCAGGGGCCTCCAAGAGACCCAGTACTTC
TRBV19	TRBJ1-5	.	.	CASSSNNQPQHF	TGTGCCAGTAGCTCGAATAATCAGCCCCAGCATTTT
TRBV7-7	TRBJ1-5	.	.	CASSLTLNQPQHF	TGTGCTAGCAGCTTGACCTTAAATCAGCCCCAGCATTTT
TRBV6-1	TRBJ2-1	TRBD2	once	CASRPGTSGSNEQFF	TGTGCCAGCAGACCTGGGACTAGCGGGAGCAATGAGCAGTTCTTC
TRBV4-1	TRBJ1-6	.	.	CASRRTGNNSPLHF	TGCGCCAGCAGGCGCACAGGGAATAATTCACCCCTCCACTTT
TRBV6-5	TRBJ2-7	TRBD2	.	CASSYAGGEYEQYF	TGTGCCAGCAGTTACGCGGGGGGGGAGTACGAGCAGTACTTC
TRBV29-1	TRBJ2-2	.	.	CSVERSMDGELFF	TGCAGCGTTGAGCGCTCAATGGACGGGGAGCTGTTTTTT
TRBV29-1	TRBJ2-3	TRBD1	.	CSVEGQGYTDTQYF	TGCAGCGTTGAAGGACAGGGGTACACAGATACGCAGTATTTT
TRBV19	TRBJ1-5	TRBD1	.	CASSRQGGIGQPQHF	TGTGCCAGTAGTCGACAGGGGGGAATAGGTCAGCCCCAGCATTTT
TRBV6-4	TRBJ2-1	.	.	CASSGVWRWDNEQFF	TGTGCCAGCAGTGGTGTCTGGAGGTGGGACAATGAGCAGTTCTTC
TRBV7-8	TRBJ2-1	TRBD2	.	CASSLRRGGSYNEQFF	TGTGCCAGCAGCTTACGGCGGGGGGGGTCGTACAATGAGCAGTTCTTC
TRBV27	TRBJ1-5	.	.	CASSLGYSNQPQHF	TGTGCCAGCAGTTTAGGGTATAGCAATCAGCCCCAGCATTTT
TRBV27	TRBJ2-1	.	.	CASSLNRNHNEQFF	TGTGCCAGCAGTTTAAACAGGAATCACAATGAGCAGTTCTTC
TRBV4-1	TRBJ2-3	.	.	CASSPPLGDTDTQYF	TGCGCCAGCAGCCCCCCCCTGGGGGATACAGATACGCAGTATTTT
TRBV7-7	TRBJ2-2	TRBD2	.	CASSQRLAGANTGELFF	TGTGCTAGCAGCCAAAGACTAGCGGGGGCGAACACCGGGGAGCTGTTTTTT
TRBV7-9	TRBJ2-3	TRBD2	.	CASSLVGGTGTDTQYF	TGTGCCAGCAGCTTAGTGGGGGGGACCGGCACAGATACGCAGTATTTT
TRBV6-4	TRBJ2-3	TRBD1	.	CASSDRWSRTGDTDTQYF	TGTGCCAGCAGTGACAGATGGTCGCGGACAGGAGACACAGATACGCAGTATTTT
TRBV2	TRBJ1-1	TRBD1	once	CAGTGDGVEAFF	TGTGCCGGGACAGGAGACGGAGTTGAAGCTTTCTTT
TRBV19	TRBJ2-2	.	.	CASSTGGTGELFF	TGTGCCAGTAGTACCGGGGGAACCGGGGAGCTGTTTTTT
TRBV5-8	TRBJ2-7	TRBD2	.	CASSLLAGGLGEQYF	TGTGCCAGCAGCTTGCTAGCGGGAGGTTTAGGTGAGCAGTACTTC
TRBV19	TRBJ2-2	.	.	CASSMSGSSFGELFF	TGTGCCAGTAGTATGTCCGGGAGCTCATTCGGGGAGCTGTTTTTT